A single sample is the source of the 8 T cell receptor beta chains below, sequenced in a study of Ad26.COV2.S vaccination and SARS-CoV-2 variants. Data came from immunoSEQ multiplex PCR; TCRdb stores just in-frame clones and leaves some out. This sample has some 390,000 clones; about 88% occur once, and the top ten carry 3% to 3.5%. Sample treatment: roughly 18 received Ad26.COV2.S at low or high dose, single or two shots; 5 received placebo; per-sample allocation not given. Samples analyzed were those drawn on day 63 after the first vaccine or placebo injection. The starting material was peripheral blood, obtained in a trial of Ad26.COV2.S vaccine versus placebo. These receptors were obtained from a person between 18 and 59 years old who received the Ad26.COV2.S COVID-19 vaccine or a placebo.

V usage is TRBV5-1 and J usage is TRBJ2-5, with D perhaps TRBD2 (6 bases). CDR3 length: 16 amino acids. Trimming removed 3 bases at V and 2 bases at J, with 17 bases between. Germline V gene data show CDR1 as SGHRS and CDR2 as YFSETQ. CDR3 nucleotide sequence: TGCGCCAGCAGCTCTGGGGGGACCGCGGCTCAAGAGACCCAGTACTTC. Translated, it gives CASSSGGTAAQETQYF.

This chain joins TRBV19 and TRBJ1-6; no definite D call. CDR1 is LNHDA, CDR2 SQIVND, per germline (reference sequence). V was shortened by 6 bases and J by 5 bases, with 5 bases between the two germline ends. CDR3 size: 12 residues. The CDR3 protein is CASSSNNSPLHF. In DNA, the CDR3 is TGTGCCAGTAGCAGTAATAATTCACCCCTCCACTTT.

The chain joins TRBV5-6 to TRBJ2-3; D is perhaps TRBD1 (6 bases). V shed 4 bases and J shed 4 bases, with 19 bases lying between them. The CDR3 is 16 amino acids. CDR1 and CDR2 (germline): SGHDT, YYEEEE. The CDR3 coding sequence is TGTGCCAGCAGCCCAAGGACAGTGAGAGCTTCAGATACGCAGTATTTT. This translates into CASSPRTVRASDTQYF.

J is TRBJ2-1 and V is TRBV19, with D possibly matching TRBD1 (5 bases). Trimming removed 3 bases from V and 5 bases from J, with 11 bases in between. The length of the CDR3 is 14 residues. Germline CDR1 is LNHDA and CDR2 is SQIVND (reference sequence). This chain's CDR3 is CASSILGEHNEQFF. The DNA of the CDR3 is TGTGCCAGTAGTATTTTAGGGGAACACAATGAGCAGTTCTTC.

This chain connects TRBV6-5 to TRBJ1-5; D might be TRBD1 (5 bases). Germline assignment: CDR1 MNHEY and CDR2 SVGAGI. This CDR3 region has 13 residues. V shed 6 bases and J shed 8 bases, with 14 bases lying between them. CDR3 coding DNA: TGTGCCAGCAGAAGGGTAGGGGCCGAGCCCCAGCATTTT. Protein product: CASRRVGAEPQHF.

V is TRBV2 and J is TRBJ1-6, with D possibly matching TRBD1 (6 bases). This CDR3 is built from 13 residues. Germline values: CDR1 SNHLY, CDR2 FYNNEI. The V gene lost 5 bases and the J gene lost 9 bases, with 11 bases spanning the gap. The CDR3 loop reads CASSSTGISPLHF. The CDR3 DNA reads as TGTGCCAGCAGTAGTACAGGGATTTCACCCCTCCACTTT.

A word on this clone: This CDR3 is also generated by other DNA sequences in the sample. The chain has TRBV11-2 and TRBJ2-2, with 15 bases matching TRBD2. CDR1 and CDR2 from the germline V gene are SGHAT and FQNNGV. The CDR3 is 16 amino acids. Trimming at V came to 5 bases and at J to 8 bases, leaving 6 bases not matched to a gene. The CDR3 coding sequence is TGTGCCAGCAGCCCATGGACTAGCGGGGGGGAAGGGGAGCTGTTTTTT. Its protein product is CASSPWTSGGEGELFF.

Only a few counts were recorded for this clone. V gene TRBV5-1 combines with J gene TRBJ1-1; 8 positions agree with TRBD1. J lost 0 bases, V lost 4 bases, and 14 bases had no gene match. CDR3 length: 18 amino acids. Germline V CDR1 and CDR2: SGHRS, YFSETQ. CDR3 protein: CASSRSFTGGELNTEAFF. In nucleotides, the CDR3 is TGCGCCAGCAGCCGATCCTTTACAGGGGGAGAATTGAACACTGAAGCTTTCTTT.